The 18 T cell receptor beta chains presented below share a single source sample, sequenced in a study of T-cell reconstitution after alpha-beta-depleted transplantation in children. Molecular barcoding with unique molecular identifiers was used for the TCRbeta library. TCRdb called the PCR reads again in MiXCR, with one record for every CDR3 protein. This sample carries about 580,000 distinct CDR3 sequences, 20% to 25% of them seen once, and the ten largest clones take 14%. The source was PBMCs, mostly from graft donor cells, collected 360 days after TCRalphabeta/CD19-depleted stem cell transplant. These TCRs come from a boy under two years old who had a stem cell transplant for acute myeloid leukemia, so the T cells may come from the graft donor.

This clonotype was found a few times. The rearrangement links TRBV6-2 or TRBV6-3 to TRBJ2-2; D may be TRBD2 (6 bases). Trimming took off 7 bases at V and 4 bases at J, with 13 bases between the two ends. CDR3 size: 14 residues. CDR1 and CDR2 from the germline V gene are MNHEY and SVGEGT. The CDR3 nucleotides are TGTGCCAGCACCACCGGGGGTCCCACCGGGGAGCTGTTTTTT. Amino acids: CASTTGGPTGELFF.

The chain combines TRBV29-1 with TRBJ1-2; 7 bases agree with TRBD1. Losses at the gene ends were 3 bases for V and 7 bases for J; bases not matched to a gene: 2. The CDR3 contains 11 residues. Looked up from germline, CDR1 is SQVTM and CDR2 is ANQGSEA. CDR3 amino acids: CSVDAGGGYTF. The CDR3 nucleotides read TGCAGCGTTGACGCAGGGGGTGGCTACACCTTC.

This clonotype came up a few times. The V and J genes are TRBV7-2 and TRBJ2-7; 11 positions match TRBD2. The CDR3 runs 16 residues. The germline V gene has CDR1 SGHTA and CDR2 FQGNSA. With 5 bases clipped from V and 1 base from J, the junction kept 7 bases outside the gene matches. The CDR3, as DNA: TGTGCCAGCAGCCCCCGGACTAGCGGGCGATCCTACGAGCAGTACTTC. Translating it yields CASSPRTSGRSYEQYF. The variable domain in full, completed from reference TRBV7-2 and TRBJ2-7, reads GAGVSQSPSNKVTEKGKDVELRCDPISGHTALYWYRQSLGQGLEFLIYFQGNSAPDKSGLPSDRFSAERTGGSVSTLTIQRTQQEDSAVYLCASSPRTSGRSYEQYFGPGTRLTVT.

The rearrangement uses TRBV7-9 and TRBJ2-7; maybe TRBD2 (5 bases). Germline CDR1 SEHNR, CDR2 FQNEAQ (reference sequence). The CDR3 extends over 12 amino acids. Trimming removed 5 bases from V and 6 bases from J, with 11 bases in between. CDR3 protein: CASSESAGEQYF. CDR3 DNA: TGTGCCAGCAGCGAGTCGGCGGGCGAGCAGTACTTC.

V and J are TRBV12-3 or TRBV12-4 and TRBJ2-7; possibly TRBD2 for D (7 bases). Trimming removed 0 bases at V and 2 bases at J, with 11 bases between. The CDR3 totals 15 residues. This chain's CDR3 is CASSLAGGVAYEQYF. DNA of the CDR3: TGTGCCAGCAGTTTAGCAGGGGGGGTCGCCTACGAGCAGTACTTC.

The chain recombines TRBV7-9 with TRBJ2-5, with D unresolved. CDR1 is SEHNR and CDR2 is FQNEAQ in the germline V gene (reference sequence). Trimming removed 5 bases at V and 8 bases at J, with 9 bases between. The CDR3 length is 11 residues. The CDR3 reads CASSRNPTQYF. In DNA form, the CDR3 reads TGTGCCAGCAGCCGAAACCCAACCCAGTACTTC.

This clonotype showed up many times. This chain links TRBV7-9 with TRBJ1-1; D call uncertain. V was cut by 7 bases and J by 0 bases, with 3 bases left in between. Germline loops: CDR1 SEHNR, CDR2 FQNEAQ (reference sequence). The CDR3 has 11 residues. CDR3 sequence: CASKMNTEAFF. Written as DNA, the CDR3 is TGTGCCAGCAAAATGAACACTGAAGCTTTCTTT.

In this sample, this clonotype turned up a few times. V gene TRBV20-1 combines with J gene TRBJ2-1; weak D call: TRBD1 (6 bases). V lost 5 bases to trimming and J lost 3 bases, with 14 bases between them. Germline V lookup: CDR1 DFQATT, CDR2 SNEGSKA (reference sequence). CDR3 length: 14 residues. The CDR3 bases are TGCAGTGCTCCCGAAAGGGGGATCTACAATGAGCAGTTCTTC. Translating gives CSAPERGIYNEQFF.

This clonotype was seen only a few times. The chain carries TRBV20-1 and TRBJ1-1, with D uncertain. Trimming took off 0 bases at V and 1 base at J, with 15 bases between the two ends. CDR3 length equals 16 residues. The germline CDR1 and CDR2 sequences are DFQATT and SNEGSKA (reference sequence). The CDR3, as DNA: TGCAGTGCTAGAGATTCCGGTGTCGCGCAGAACACTGAAGCTTTCTTT. It is translated as CSARDSGVAQNTEAFF.

The chain is built from TRBV6-2 or TRBV6-3 and TRBJ2-5; TRBD2 matches 8 bases. The CDR3 totals 14 residues. The V gene's germline CDR1 is MNHEY and CDR2 SVGEGT. Unmatched junction bases numbered 6, after V lost 9 bases and J lost 0 bases. The CDR3, as DNA: TGTGCCAGTAAACGGGGGGGGTACCAAGAGACCCAGTACTTC. It yields the protein CASKRGGYQETQYF.

As to this clonotype: The missing conserved phenylalanine or tryptophan at the end of this CDR3 makes a read error likely. The genes are TRBV11-2 and TRBJ1-6; no firm D call. The V gene's germline CDR1 is SGHAT and CDR2 FQNNGV. V shed 5 bases and J shed 7 bases, with 9 bases lying between them. The CDR3 is 13 amino acids. The CDR3 here is CASSVGRNSPLHS. The CDR3 DNA follows: TGTGCCAGCAGCGTAGGACGGAATTCACCCCTCCACTCT.

This clonotype was observed a few times. The chain links TRBV20-1 to TRBJ2-3; 7 nucleotides match TRBD2. CDR3 size: 13 residues. The germline V gene encodes CDR1 DFQATT and CDR2 SNEGSKA (reference sequence). V dropped 5 bases and J dropped 6; count of bases not matched to a gene: 8. CDR3 residues: CSAETSLVDTQYF. CDR3 bases: TGCAGTGCTGAGACTAGCCTCGTGGATACGCAGTATTTT.

This clonotype was detected a few times. V gene TRBV4-3 combines with J gene TRBJ2-3; 7 bases are shared with TRBD1. Losses at the gene ends were 4 bases for V and 2 bases for J; bases not matched to a gene: 6. From germline, CDR1 is LGHNA and CDR2 YSLEER. CDR3 length: 15 residues. DNA for the CDR3: TGCGCCAGCAGCCTGAGGGACAGACTCACAGATACGCAGTATTTT. Residues: CASSLRDRLTDTQYF.

This sequence joins TRBV25-1 and TRBJ2-5, with a weak D call TRBD2 (6 bases). With 2 bases removed from V and 4 bases from J, the gap between germline ends came to 11 bases. CDR3 length equals 14 residues. Germline values: CDR1 MGHDK, CDR2 SYGVNS. CDR3 loop: CASSEEASAETQYF. The CDR3 bases are TGTGCCAGCAGTGAAGAGGCTAGCGCAGAGACCCAGTACTTC.

This clonotype was seen a few times. The chain is built from TRBV5-5 and TRBJ2-5; 11 bases match TRBD2. Looked up from germline, CDR1 is SGHKS and CDR2 is YYEKEE (reference sequence). V trimming: 4 bases; J trimming: 2 bases; junction bases outside the gene matches: 4. CDR3 length equals 15 residues. The CDR3 here is CASSLLAGEQETQYF. CDR3 nucleotide sequence: TGTGCCAGCAGCCTACTAGCGGGGGAGCAAGAGACCCAGTACTTC.

This clonotype was picked up a small number of times. J is TRBJ1-1 and V is TRBV29-1; 7 bases agree with TRBD1. Germline assignment: CDR1 SQVTM and CDR2 ANQGSEA. Germline trimming cut 3 bases from V and 5 bases from J; bases unmatched to any gene: 3. The CDR3 is 12 amino acids. The DNA for the CDR3 is TGCAGCGTTGATCACAGGGGAACTGAAGCTTTCTTT. Protein: CSVDHRGTEAFF.

This clonotype turned up a few times. The J gene is TRBJ2-7, the V gene TRBV20-1, with D perhaps TRBD1 or TRBD2 (5 bases each). Germline loops: CDR1 DFQATT, CDR2 SNEGSKA (reference sequence). This CDR3 spans 16 amino acids. Trimming left V 0 bases short and J 2 bases short, with 17 bases between. The CDR3: CSARDSLGTLTYEQYV. In DNA form, the CDR3 reads TGCAGTGCTAGAGACTCCCTGGGGACCCTCACCTACGAGCAGTACGTC.

The chain uses TRBV6-2 or TRBV6-3 and TRBJ2-4, with 11 bases lining up with TRBD2. The CDR3 has 21 residues. V dropped 2 bases and J dropped 0; count of bases not matched to a gene: 15. Germline CDR1 reads MNHEY; CDR2 reads SVGEGT. In DNA, the CDR3 is TGTGCCAGCAGTTACGCCTCGGGACTAGCGGATACCGCCCCAGCCAAAAACATTCAGTACTTC. Its translation is CASSYASGLADTAPAKNIQYF.